This T cell receptor beta chain stems from a study of HIV-infected patients and healthy controls. Overall study context: About two thirds of the sixteen became undetectable by the second bleed, and all after another year of therapy. Study results and caveats: MAIT alpha-chain CDR3s were frequent in healthy controls, depleted in HIV+. About three months of therapy was arguably too brief to observe immune reconstitution in treated samples. Donor HLA types were not determined in the study.

cDNA was made from approximately 500 ng RNA using alpha and beta constant primers. Using multiplexing indices, alpha and beta chain libraries were generated apart by chain-specific third strand synthesis. TCRdb re-analysed the 5' RACE reads in MiXCR, keeping a single row per CDR3 protein. The repertoire holds about 15,000 distinct CDR3 sequences, with roughly an eighth as singletons. Follow-up blood was drawn about 14 weeks, roughly three months, after antiretroviral therapy began. All unsorted peripheral T cells were captured because whole blood was used without fractionation. This clonotype was recorded at least ten times. Its antigen is still unknown. The V segment lost 6 bases and the J segment 9 bases; nucleotides outside the gene matches: 10. The CDR3 is 14 residues long. Germline lookup yields CDR1 SNHLY and CDR2 FYNNEI.

V gene TRBV2 combines with J gene TRBJ2-1, with 8 bases fitting TRBD1. This specimen consisted of blood, obtained during antiretroviral therapy. This receptor was obtained from an adult with HIV infection. The donor label of this sample is uncertain. This chain's CDR3 is CASSAGQGLGEQFF. As DNA, the CDR3 is TGTGCCAGCAGCGCTGGACAGGGATTGGGTGAGCAGTTCTTC.